This TCR beta chain was obtained from a study of shared T cell receptors in the human thymus. TCRdb's copy holds only in-frame clones and misses some; the assay was immunoSEQ multiplex PCR. The data contain approximately 490,000 clones, about 80% of them singletons. The CDR3 covers 18 residues. Trimming removed 2 bases at V and 2 bases at J, with 21 bases between. CDR1 SGHDN and CDR2 FVKESK come from the germline V gene. The same specimen was also included in a second study, on human thymus T cells. Per that paper: Resected material from corrective heart surgery provided the thymus tissue analysed. Thymic and blood repertoires appeared to show biased V and J gene usage. Highly overlapping thymic repertoires among unrelated individuals were reported in related research.

The sample comprised thymocytes. The chain is built from TRBV14 and TRBJ1-2; a weak D match, TRBD1 (6 bases). The clonotype comes from a boy less than two years old with a congenital heart defect. The CDR3 sequence is CASSQTPLAGAKNYGYTF. CDR3 sequence (DNA): TGTGCCAGCAGCCAAACCCCTCTGGCAGGGGCTAAGAACTATGGCTACACCTTC.